This T cell receptor (beta chain) was identified in a study of monozygotic twins with inflammatory bowel disease. Study conclusions and caveats: Whereas healthy co-twins had higher TCRbeta diversity (inverse Simpson), IBD patients had lower diversity. Researchers were unable to tell different T cell subtypes apart. Evidence did not back any single strong signal or clonotype linked to IBD.

From its re-call of the 5' RACE reads, TCRdb lists each CDR3 protein once, without DNA. The sample holds about 43,000 distinct CDR3 sequences. Looked up from germline, CDR1 is SEHNR and CDR2 is FQNEAQ (reference sequence). This CDR3 has 13 amino acids. Of note for this clonotype: Antigen: not known.

The chain carries TRBV7-9 and TRBJ2-7; TCRdb calls TRBD1, which cannot be checked without DNA. The specimen was blood. The TCR originated in a human donor with ulcerative colitis or Crohn's disease, or a healthy co-twin of an affected twin (not recorded which). The CDR3: CASSFPQGYEQYF. Full variable domain (remainder filled in from reference TRBV7-9 and TRBJ2-7): DTGVSQNPRHKITKRGQNVTFRCDPISEHNRLYWYRQTLGQGPEFLTYFQNEAQLEKSRLLSDRFSAERPKGSFSTLEIQRTEQGDSAMYLCASSFPQGYEQYFGPGTRLTVT.